The present T cell receptor (beta chain) was sequenced within a study of T cell repertoires in cytomegalovirus infection. Background on the study: Peptides in the study included HLA-C-restricted and HLA-B-restricted CMV epitopes. Public TCR beta signatures provided an indication of both CMV infection and a matching HLA type.

Points on this clonotype: Its target is not known.

TCRdb ran MiXCR on the reads and lists one entry per CDR3 protein. The data contain about 400,000 distinct CDR3 sequences, approximately 35% of them seen just once; the ten biggest clones take up roughly 14%. The CDR3 sequence is 17 residues long. Germline V gene lookup returns CDR1 SGHRS and CDR2 YFSETQ. V was pared by 4 bases and J by 0 bases, with 16 bases between. The source is a human donor in good health (CMV status not recorded). Some clones in this sample may be carry-over from other donors' samples. The sequences come from cultured PBMCs, collected from culture after CMV antigen stimulation. The J gene is TRBJ1-4, the V gene TRBV5-1; D unclear. This chain's CDR3 is CASSPGRQTSTNEKLFF. The DNA for the CDR3 is TGCGCCAGCAGCCCTGGACGCCAGACTTCAACTAATGAAAAACTGTTTTTT.